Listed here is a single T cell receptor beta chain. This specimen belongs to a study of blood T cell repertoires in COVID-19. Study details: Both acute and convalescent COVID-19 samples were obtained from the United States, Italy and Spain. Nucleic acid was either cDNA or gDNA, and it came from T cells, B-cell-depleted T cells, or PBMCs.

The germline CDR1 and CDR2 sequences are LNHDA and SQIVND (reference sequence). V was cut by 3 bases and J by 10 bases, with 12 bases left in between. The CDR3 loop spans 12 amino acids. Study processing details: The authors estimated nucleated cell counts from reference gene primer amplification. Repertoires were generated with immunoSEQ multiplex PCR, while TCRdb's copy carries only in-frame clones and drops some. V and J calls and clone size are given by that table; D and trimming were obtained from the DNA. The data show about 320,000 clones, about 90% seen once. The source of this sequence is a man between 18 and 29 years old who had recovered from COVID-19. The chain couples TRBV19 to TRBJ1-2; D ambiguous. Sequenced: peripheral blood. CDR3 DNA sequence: TGTGCCAGTAGTATCCGAGACGGAGCCTACACCTTC. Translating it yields CASSIRDGAYTF.